The rows below give T cell receptor beta chains drawn from one sample of a study of T cell responses to AZD1222 COVID-19 vaccine. Generated by immunoSEQ multiplex PCR, the TCRdb table keeps only in-frame clones and is missing some. The sample holds roughly 100,000 clones, nearly 90% seen once. The specimen comprised peripheral blood, sampled 28 days after the second AZD1222 dose. The receptors here all came from an adult who received the AZD1222 COVID-19 vaccine. The CDR3 runs from the conserved cysteine through the conserved F or W. Each record gives: D gene, V gene, clone size, J gene, CDR3 protein, CDR3 DNA. A D gene is named only where the DNA matches it firmly. Clone size is not always given. Where it is, it says once, few, many or a class for expanded clones.

.	TRBV29-1	.	TRBJ2-1	CSVVEGRDEQFF	TGCAGCGTTGTCGAAGGGAGAGATGAGCAGTTCTTC
.	TRBV12-3/TRBV12-4	.	TRBJ1-3	CASSWSSGNTIYF	TGTGCCAGCAGTTGGAGCTCTGGAAACACCATATATTTT
.	TRBV7-2	.	TRBJ1-4	CASSLTPGANEKLFF	TGTGCCAGCAGCTTAACCCCGGGAGCTAATGAAAAACTGTTTTTT
TRBD2	TRBV11-2	.	TRBJ2-5	CASSRGASGSEETQYF	TGTGCCAGCAGCAGGGGGGCTAGCGGGAGTGAAGAGACCCAGTACTTC
.	TRBV7-9	.	TRBJ1-1	CASSLALNTEAFF	TGTGCCAGCAGCTTAGCCCTGAACACTGAAGCTTTCTTT
.	TRBV7-3	.	TRBJ1-1	CASSLAAQMNTEAFF	TGTGCCAGCAGCTTGGCGGCACAGATGAACACTGAAGCTTTCTTT
.	TRBV7-9	.	TRBJ1-2	CASSPGGDNYGYTF	TGTGCCAGCAGCCCCGGGGGGGATAACTATGGCTACACCTTC
TRBD1	TRBV9	.	TRBJ2-2	CASTLGQSNTGELFF	TGTGCCAGCACCTTGGGACAGTCGAACACCGGGGAGCTGTTTTTT
TRBD2	TRBV5-4	.	TRBJ2-7	CASSLAGALYEQYF	TGTGCCAGCAGCCTAGCGGGAGCTCTGTACGAGCAGTACTTC
TRBD1	TRBV7-2	.	TRBJ2-2	CASSTRQGATTGELFF	TGTGCCAGCAGCACTCGACAGGGGGCAACGACCGGGGAGCTGTTTTTT
TRBD2	TRBV6-6	.	TRBJ2-6	CASQAGRPGANVLTF	TGTGCCAGCCAAGCGGGACGTCCTGGGGCCAACGTCCTGACTTTC
TRBD1	TRBV4-1	.	TRBJ1-4	CASSQAYRGDVSEKLFF	TGCGCCAGCAGCCAAGCCTACAGGGGCGACGTAAGTGAAAAACTGTTTTTT
.	TRBV24-1	.	TRBJ2-5	CASPCGGQEGVETQYF	TGTGCCAGTCCTTGCGGGGGACAGGAGGGGGTAGAGACCCAGTACTTC
TRBD1	TRBV5-5	.	TRBJ2-7	CASSLARTGTYEQYF	TGTGCCAGCAGCTTGGCCAGGACAGGAACCTACGAGCAGTACTTC
.	TRBV2	.	TRBJ2-3	CASRQAASTDTQYF	TGTGCCAGCAGGCAGGCGGCAAGCACAGATACGCAGTATTTT
.	TRBV18	.	TRBJ2-7	CASSTGTSYEQYF	TGTGCCAGCTCAACGGGGACGTCCTACGAGCAGTACTTC
.	TRBV2	.	TRBJ1-1	CASSTRVETEAFF	TGTGCCAGCAGCACCCGAGTGGAGACAGAAGCTTTCTTT
TRBD2	TRBV5-1	.	TRBJ2-2	CASTASGNTGELFF	TGCGCCAGCACGGCTAGCGGGAACACCGGGGAGCTGTTTTTT
TRBD2	TRBV18	.	TRBJ2-1	CASSPGLAGESRSYNEQFF	TGTGCCAGCTCACCCGGACTAGCGGGAGAAAGCCGCTCCTACAATGAGCAGTTCTTC
.	TRBV12-3/TRBV12-4	.	TRBJ2-1	CASSLNVGEQFF	TGTGCCAGCAGTTTAAATGTGGGTGAGCAGTTCTTC
.	TRBV19	.	TRBJ2-7	CASRKDMKETYEQYF	TGTGCCAGTAGAAAAGACATGAAGGAAACCTACGAGCAGTACTTC
.	TRBV6-5	once	TRBJ2-1	CASSYVGRSGEQFF	TGTGCCAGCAGTTACGTAGGACGATCTGGGGAGCAGTTCTTC
.	TRBV6-2/TRBV6-3	.	TRBJ2-2	CASSSPVGHRASTGELFF	TGTGCCAGCAGTTCCCCCGTGGGGCACAGGGCAAGCACCGGGGAGCTGTTTTTT
.	TRBV4-3	.	TRBJ2-7	CASSQARGPYEQYF	TGCGCCAGCAGCCAGGCTCGAGGACCCTACGAGCAGTACTTC
.	TRBV27	few	TRBJ2-3	CASSGSDTQYF	TGTGCCAGCAGTGGATCAGATACGCAGTATTTT
.	TRBV15	.	TRBJ2-7	CATSRGTARDRSYEQYF	TGTGCCACCAGCAGAGGGACTGCACGGGACCGCTCCTACGAGCAGTACTTC
.	TRBV7-2	.	TRBJ2-2	CASSSTPGVGELFF	TGTGCCAGCAGCTCCACCCCGGGTGTAGGGGAGCTGTTTTTT
TRBD1	TRBV2	.	TRBJ1-5	CASSWDRGATQPQHF	TGTGCCAGCAGTTGGGACAGGGGAGCCACCCAGCCCCAGCATTTT
.	TRBV5-1	.	TRBJ1-1	CARATRGAVRDTEAFF	TGCGCCAGGGCGACTCGGGGGGCTGTCCGAGACACTGAAGCTTTCTTT
.	TRBV7-2	.	TRBJ1-1	CASSKDGQGTEAFF	TGTGCCAGCAGCAAGGACGGGCAGGGCACTGAAGCTTTCTTT
.	TRBV3-1/TRBV3-2	.	TRBJ1-2	CASSQGTYLEPNYGYTF	TGTGCCAGCAGCCAAGGGACCTATCTCGAGCCCAACTATGGCTACACCTTC
.	TRBV20-1	.	TRBJ1-2	CTRGVNYGYTF	TGCACCAGAGGTGTTAACTATGGCTACACCTTC
.	TRBV5-4	.	TRBJ1-5	CASSSKGANQPQHF	TGTGCCAGCAGCTCAAAAGGGGCCAATCAGCCCCAGCATTTT
.	TRBV28	.	TRBJ2-7	CASSPTRALPYEQYF	TGTGCCAGCAGCCCGACCCGGGCCCTACCCTACGAGCAGTACTTC
.	TRBV27	.	TRBJ2-3	CASSSDPQGKVIDTQYF	TGTGCCAGCAGTTCGGACCCTCAGGGGAAAGTGATAGATACGCAGTATTTT
TRBD1	TRBV18	.	TRBJ1-2	CASSSDRDYGYTF	TGTGCCAGCTCATCAGACAGGGACTATGGCTACACCTTC
TRBD1	TRBV11-1	.	TRBJ2-5	CASSPSGQPQETQYF	TGTGCCAGCAGCCCCTCGGGACAGCCCCAAGAGACCCAGTACTTC
.	TRBV4-3	few	TRBJ2-7	CASSQDSGLRHEQYF	TGCGCCAGCAGCCAAGATAGTGGCCTACGGCACGAGCAGTACTTC
TRBD1	TRBV5-4	.	TRBJ1-2	CASSPMSGEGALYGYTF	TGTGCCAGCAGCCCCATGTCGGGAGAGGGGGCCCTCTATGGCTACACCTTC
TRBD1	TRBV7-2	.	TRBJ1-1	CASSFRGLRGTEAFF	TGTGCCAGCAGCTTTAGGGGGCTACGTGGGACTGAAGCTTTCTTT
.	TRBV4-1	.	TRBJ1-5	CASSQGAGQPQHF	TGCGCCAGCAGCCAGGGGGCGGGTCAGCCCCAGCATTTT
.	TRBV12-3/TRBV12-4	.	TRBJ1-5	CASSLTPTQPQHF	TGTGCCAGCAGTTTGACTCCCACTCAGCCCCAGCATTTT
.	TRBV9	.	TRBJ2-7	CASSPGVGEVQYF	TGTGCCAGCAGCCCCGGGGTGGGGGAAGTGCAGTACTTC
.	TRBV20-1	.	TRBJ2-7	CSVFHYEQYF	TGCAGTGTTTTTCACTACGAGCAGTACTTC
.	TRBV3-1/TRBV3-2	.	TRBJ2-2	CASSQVATGELFF	TGTGCCAGCAGCCAAGTTGCCACCGGGGAGCTGTTTTTT
.	TRBV4-2	.	TRBJ2-7	CASSQDSSYEQYF	TGTGCCAGCAGCCAAGACAGTTCCTACGAGCAGTACTTC
TRBD1	TRBV24-1	.	TRBJ2-3	CATSERDRGLYTQYF	TGTGCCACCAGTGAGAGGGACAGGGGGTTGTATACGCAGTATTTT
TRBD1	TRBV19	once	TRBJ2-7	CASSLGQTYEQYF	TGTGCCAGTAGTTTGGGACAGACCTACGAGCAGTACTTC
.	TRBV28	.	TRBJ1-4	CASSLPVNEKLFF	TGTGCCAGCAGTTTACCAGTAAATGAAAAACTGTTTTTT
.	TRBV18	.	TRBJ2-7	CASSPSDSYYEQYF	TGTGCCAGCTCACCTTCCGACAGCTACTACGAGCAGTACTTC
.	TRBV6-1	.	TRBJ2-1	CASSEFVNEQFF	TGTGCCAGCAGTGAATTCGTGAATGAGCAGTTCTTC
.	TRBV24-1	.	TRBJ2-2	CATQQWAGELFF	TGTGCCACCCAACAATGGGCCGGGGAGCTGTTTTTT
.	TRBV6-1	.	TRBJ1-2	CASSDGQGNYGYTF	TGTGCCAGCAGTGACGGTCAGGGGAACTATGGCTACACCTTC
.	TRBV6-5	.	TRBJ1-1	CASSSGQEAFF	TGTGCCAGCAGCTCCGGACAGGAAGCTTTCTTT
TRBD1	TRBV6-2/TRBV6-3	.	TRBJ2-7	CASSERQGGYEQYF	TGTGCCAGCAGTGAGCGACAGGGGGGGTACGAGCAGTACTTC
.	TRBV4-3	.	TRBJ1-6	CASSQYTSPGDYNSPLHF	TGCGCCAGCAGCCAATACACCTCTCCAGGCGACTATAATTCACCCCTCCACTTT